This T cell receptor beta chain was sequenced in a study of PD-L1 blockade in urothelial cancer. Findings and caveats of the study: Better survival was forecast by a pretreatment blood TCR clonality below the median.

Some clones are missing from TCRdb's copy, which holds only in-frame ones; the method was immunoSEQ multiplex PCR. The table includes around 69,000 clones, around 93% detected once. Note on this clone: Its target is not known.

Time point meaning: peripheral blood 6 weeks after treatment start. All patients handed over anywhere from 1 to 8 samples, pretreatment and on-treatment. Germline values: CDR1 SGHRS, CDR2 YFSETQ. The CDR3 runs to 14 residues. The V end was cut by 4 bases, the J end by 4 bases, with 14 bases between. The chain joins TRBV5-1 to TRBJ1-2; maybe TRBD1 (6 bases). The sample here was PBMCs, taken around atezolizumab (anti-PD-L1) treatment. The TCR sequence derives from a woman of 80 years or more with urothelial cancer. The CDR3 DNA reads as TGCGCCAGCAGCCCGGGACATTCTTCCTATGGCTACACCTTC. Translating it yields CASSPGHSSYGYTF.